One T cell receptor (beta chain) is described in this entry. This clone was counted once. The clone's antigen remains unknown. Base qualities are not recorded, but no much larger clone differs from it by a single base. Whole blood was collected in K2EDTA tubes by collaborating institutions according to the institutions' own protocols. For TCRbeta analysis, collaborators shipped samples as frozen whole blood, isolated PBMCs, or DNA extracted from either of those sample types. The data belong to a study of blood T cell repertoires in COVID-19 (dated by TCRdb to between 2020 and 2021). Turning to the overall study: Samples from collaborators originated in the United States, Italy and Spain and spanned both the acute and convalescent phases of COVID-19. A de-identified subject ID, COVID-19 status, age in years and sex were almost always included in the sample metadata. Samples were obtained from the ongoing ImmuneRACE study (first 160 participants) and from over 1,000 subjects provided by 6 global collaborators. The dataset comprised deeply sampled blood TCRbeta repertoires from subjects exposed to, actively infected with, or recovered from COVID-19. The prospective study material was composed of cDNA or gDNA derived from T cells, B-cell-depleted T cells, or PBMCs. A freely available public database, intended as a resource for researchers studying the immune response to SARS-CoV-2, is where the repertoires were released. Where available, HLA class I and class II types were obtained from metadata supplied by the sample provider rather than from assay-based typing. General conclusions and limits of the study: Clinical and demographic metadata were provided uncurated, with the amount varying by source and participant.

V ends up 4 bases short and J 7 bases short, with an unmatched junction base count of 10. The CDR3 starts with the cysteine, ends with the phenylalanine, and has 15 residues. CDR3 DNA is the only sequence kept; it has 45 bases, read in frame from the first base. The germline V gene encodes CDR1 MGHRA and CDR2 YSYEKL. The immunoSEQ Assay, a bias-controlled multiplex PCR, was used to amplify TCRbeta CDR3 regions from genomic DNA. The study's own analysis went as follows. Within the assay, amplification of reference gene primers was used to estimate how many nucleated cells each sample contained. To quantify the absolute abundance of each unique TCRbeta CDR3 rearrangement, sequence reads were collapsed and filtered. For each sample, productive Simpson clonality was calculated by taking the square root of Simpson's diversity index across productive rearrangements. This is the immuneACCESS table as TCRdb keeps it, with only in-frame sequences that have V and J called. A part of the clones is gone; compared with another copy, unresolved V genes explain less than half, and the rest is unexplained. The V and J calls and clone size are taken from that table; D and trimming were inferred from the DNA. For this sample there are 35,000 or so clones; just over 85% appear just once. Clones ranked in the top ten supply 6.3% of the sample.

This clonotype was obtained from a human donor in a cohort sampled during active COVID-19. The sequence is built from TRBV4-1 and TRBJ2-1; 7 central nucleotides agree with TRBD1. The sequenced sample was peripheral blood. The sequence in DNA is TGCGCCAGCAGCCGGACAGGCCAGCCTGGGAATGAGCAGTTCTTC. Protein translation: CASSRTGQPGNEQFF.